This T cell receptor beta chain stems from a study of blood T cell repertoires in COVID-19. Study information: T cells, B-cell-depleted T cells, or PBMCs supplied cDNA or gDNA.

The data were produced by immunoSEQ multiplex PCR, yet TCRdb's version contains in-frame clones alone and is incomplete. The table lists 330,000 or so clones, approximately 89% of them singletons. Trimming cost V 5 bases and J 1 base; bases outside gene matches: 13. Germline V CDR1 and CDR2: SGHTA, FQGNSA. This CDR3 spans 17 amino acids. J is TRBJ1-2 and V is TRBV7-2; 7 bases agree with TRBD1. This clonotype originated in a woman aged 60-75 years with COVID-19, enrolled during active disease. Sequencing was carried out using peripheral blood. Here the CDR3 reads CASSLTVLTGLNYGYTF. For the CDR3, the DNA is TGTGCCAGCAGCCTCACCGTCCTGACAGGGCTTAACTATGGCTACACCTTC.